Sequencing of this T cell receptor beta chain was carried out in a study of blood T cell repertoires in COVID-19. Study as a whole: Both acute and convalescent COVID-19 samples were obtained from the United States, Italy and Spain. Sources were T cells, B-cell-depleted T cells, or PBMCs; the material itself was cDNA or gDNA.

V gave up 3 bases and J gave up 5 bases; unmatched junction bases: 4. Germline V gives CDR1 DFQATT, CDR2 SNEGSKA (reference sequence). The CDR3 has 14 residues. In the original workflow: Nucleated cell counts were estimated from reference gene primer amplification. Produced via immunoSEQ multiplex PCR; TCRdb's table is partial and in-frame only. The V and J calls and clone size come from that table; D and trimming were worked out from the DNA. This table has roughly 100,000 clones, about 89% appearing once. The gene calls are TRBV20-1 and TRBJ1-6; 7 bases are a match to TRBD1. The sequencing input was peripheral blood. The clonotype originates from an older woman with acute or convalescent COVID-19. The CDR3 nucleotides are TGCAGTGCTAGTCAAGGGACAGATAATTCACCCCTCCACTTT. Encoded protein: CSASQGTDNSPLHF.